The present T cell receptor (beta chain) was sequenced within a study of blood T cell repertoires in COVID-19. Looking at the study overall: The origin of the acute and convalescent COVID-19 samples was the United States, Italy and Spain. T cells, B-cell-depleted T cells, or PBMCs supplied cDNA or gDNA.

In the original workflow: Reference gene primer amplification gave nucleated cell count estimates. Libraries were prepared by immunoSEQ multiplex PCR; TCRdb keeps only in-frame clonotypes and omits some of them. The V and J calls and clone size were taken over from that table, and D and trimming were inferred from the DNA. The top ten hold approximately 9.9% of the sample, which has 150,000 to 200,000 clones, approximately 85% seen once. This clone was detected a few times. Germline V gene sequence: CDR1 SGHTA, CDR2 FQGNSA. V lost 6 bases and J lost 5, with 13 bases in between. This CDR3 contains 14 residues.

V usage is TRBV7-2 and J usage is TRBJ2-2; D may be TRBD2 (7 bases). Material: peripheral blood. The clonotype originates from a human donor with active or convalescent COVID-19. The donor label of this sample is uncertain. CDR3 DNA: TGTGCCAGCAGGCAAAGGGGGGGAACCGGGGAGCTGTTTTTT. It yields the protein CASRQRGGTGELFF.